The next 10 T cell receptor beta chains were all read from a single sample in a study of T-cell memory formation after mild COVID-19. TCRdb re-called the 5' RACE reads with MiXCR, one entry per CDR3 protein. The table shows roughly 260,000 distinct CDR3 sequences, with about 17% occurring only once. Sequencing was done on a sample of PBMCs or a T cell subset sorted from them (not recorded which). These receptors all stem from a man aged 18-30 years who had mild COVID-19 (a few samples of this study predate the infection). Cell type and time point are not known.

This clonotype was seen a few times. The gene calls are TRBV2 and TRBJ2-7; the D call may be TRBD1 or TRBD2 (6 bases each). The CDR3 is 15 amino acids. Germline lookup yields CDR1 SNHLY and CDR2 FYNNEI. Trimming left V 6 bases short and J 3 bases short, with 18 bases between. The CDR3 is CASRLGGLASYEQYF. The CDR3, as DNA: TGTGCCAGCAGACTTGGGGGCCTAGCGAGCTACGAGCAGTACTTC. Variable domain in full (rest from reference TRBV2 and TRBJ2-7): EPEVTQTPSHQVTQMGQEVILRCVPISNHLYFYWYRQILGQKVEFLVSFYNNEISEKSEIFDDQFSVERPDGSNFTLKIRSTKLEDSAMYFCASRLGGLASYEQYFGPGTRLTVT.

The chain uses TRBV7-9 and TRBJ2-3; D unresolved. V dropped 0 bases and J dropped 4 bases, with 5 bases sitting between them. The CDR3 consists of 13 residues. Germline loops: CDR1 SEHNR, CDR2 FQNEAQ (reference sequence). CDR3 sequence: CASSLAQPDTQYF. DNA of the CDR3: TGTGCCAGCAGCTTAGCACAGCCAGATACGCAGTATTTT.

This clonotype came up a few times. V gene TRBV6-5 combines with J gene TRBJ2-1; TRBD2 aligns across 10 bases. With V trimmed by 6 bases and J by 4 bases, 3 bases remained unmatched. CDR1 and CDR2 from the germline V gene are MNHEY and SVGAGI. The CDR3 is made up of 14 amino acids. CDR3 in amino acids: CASRAGGPYNEQFF. Here the CDR3 DNA reads TGTGCCAGCAGAGCGGGGGGGCCTTACAATGAGCAGTTCTTC.

The sample holds a few counts of this clonotype. This chain joins TRBV7-2 and TRBJ1-1; no reliable D call. Per germline, CDR1 SGHTA and CDR2 FQGNSA. The CDR3 has 13 residues. V was cut by 5 bases and J by 0 bases, with 7 bases left in between. The CDR3 bases are TGTGCCAGCAGCGCCGACTTGAACACTGAAGCTTTCTTT. It specifies CASSADLNTEAFF. Variable domain in full (rest from reference TRBV7-2 and TRBJ1-1): GAGVSQSPSNKVTEKGKDVELRCDPISGHTALYWYRQSLGQGLEFLIYFQGNSAPDKSGLPSDRFSAERTGGSVSTLTIQRTQQEDSAVYLCASSADLNTEAFFGQGTRLTVV.

The gene calls are TRBV27 and TRBJ1-2, with 10 bases fitting TRBD1. V lost 4 bases and J lost 4; bases outside the gene matches: 0. The CDR3 length is 13 residues. Per the germline V gene, CDR1 is MNHEY and CDR2 is SMNVEV (reference sequence). DNA of the CDR3: TGTGCCAGCAGTTGGGACAGGGGCTATGGCTACACCTTC. It is translated as CASSWDRGYGYTF.

This chain connects TRBV2 to TRBJ1-2; D not resolved. Germline assignment: CDR1 SNHLY and CDR2 FYNNEI. V was trimmed by 0 bases and J by 2 bases, leaving 13 bases between them. The CDR3 is made up of 16 amino acids. The CDR3 spells CASSEARGSRNYGYTF. The DNA for the CDR3 is TGTGCCAGCAGTGAAGCGCGAGGGTCGAGGAACTATGGCTACACCTTC.

This clonotype showed up just a few times. The chain carries TRBV11-2 and TRBJ2-1; TRBD2 matches at 9 bases. CDR3 length equals 16 residues. Unmatched junction bases numbered 5, after V lost 1 base and J lost 4 bases. The V gene's germline CDR1 is SGHAT and CDR2 FQNNGV. CDR3 in amino acids: CASSLAGSGGYNEQFF. In DNA form, the CDR3 reads TGTGCCAGCAGCTTAGCGGGTAGCGGGGGATACAATGAGCAGTTCTTC.

The chain is built from TRBV5-1 and TRBJ2-5, with 9 bases matching TRBD1. V lost 3 bases and J lost 2; bases outside the gene matches: 5. Germline assignment: CDR1 SGHRS and CDR2 YFSETQ. This CDR3 contains 15 residues. The CDR3 nucleotides are TGCGCCAGCAGCTGGGGGGGACAGGGACAAGAGACCCAGTACTTC. It translates to CASSWGGQGQETQYF.

This clonotype occurred a few times. This chain connects TRBV6-5 to TRBJ2-7; 8 bases match TRBD1. This CDR3 is built from 14 residues. Germline-derived CDR1 and CDR2 are MNHEY and SVGAGI. The junction had 1 base not matched to a gene; V was cut back by 0 bases and J by 3 bases. CDR3 nucleotide sequence: TGTGCCAGCAGTTACTCAGGGACAGGCTACGAGCAGTACTTC. It codes for CASSYSGTGYEQYF.

Turning to this clonotype: One end of the junction varies from germline; a read error may be responsible. This chain links TRBV6-1 with TRBJ1-1; D gene uncertain. Germline CDR1 reads MNHNS; CDR2 reads SASEGT. The CDR3 has 13 residues. CDR3 sequence: CDSRIGLNTEAFF. The CDR3 DNA reads TGTGACAGCAGAATCGGACTGAACACTGAAGCTTTCTTT.